A selection of T cell receptor beta chains follows, all from one sample in a study of read filtering for tumor transcriptome and immune sequencing. TCRdb re-called the reads with MiXCR, one entry per CDR3 protein. The table lists 60,000 to 80,000 distinct CDR3 sequences, approximately 15% of them singletons, with around 43% in the top ten. Specimen: a population of CD138-negative cells sorted from bone marrow. Source of these receptors: a donor aged 40 or older with multiple myeloma. The CDR3 runs from the conserved cysteine through the conserved F or W. D genes are given only for firm matches. Size is stated for part of the rows, as once, few or many counts, or as a class when the clone is expanded.

v_gene	d_gene	j_gene	abundance	CDR3nt	CDR3aa
TRBV19	NA	TRBJ1-5	many	TGTGCCAGTAGTATTCTGGACAGTAGCAATCAGCCCCAGCATTTT	CASSILDSSNQPQHF
TRBV6-2/TRBV6-3	TRBD2	TRBJ2-1	many	TGTGCCAGCAGAAGGGGACTAGGTTATGAGCAGTTCTTC	CASRRGLGYEQFF
TRBV6-5	NA	TRBJ2-4	many	TGTGCCAGCAGTCCCTCTCTCGCAAACAAAAACATTCAGTACTTC	CASSPSLANKNIQYF
TRBV28	NA	TRBJ2-3	many	TGTGCCAGCAGTTACCAGGTTAGGGCAGATACGCAGTATTTT	CASSYQVRADTQYF
TRBV20-1	TRBD2	TRBJ2-5	NA	TGCAGTGCTAGAGGAGCCGGACTAGCGGGATTGAAAGAGACCCAGTACTTC	CSARGAGLAGLKETQYF
TRBV27	TRBD2	TRBJ2-1	many	TGTGCCAGCAGTTATCCGGGACTAGCGGGAGGGTACAATGAGCAGTTCTTC	CASSYPGLAGGYNEQFF
TRBV15	NA	TRBJ1-5	many	TGTGCCACCAGCAGATCCGAGGGGGGACCCCAGCATTTT	CATSRSEGGPQHF
TRBV29-1	TRBD1	TRBJ1-1	many	TGCAGCGGGGAACAGGGGAAGAACACTGAAGCTTTCTTT	CSGEQGKNTEAFF
TRBV20-1	TRBD1	TRBJ1-2	NA	TGCAGTGCCCCAGGGACAGGCGATTTCTATGGCTACACCTTC	CSAPGTGDFYGYTF
TRBV7-3	NA	TRBJ2-1	many	TGTGCCAGCAGCTTAGGTTCACGGGAGCCCTACAATGAGCAGTTCTTC	CASSLGSREPYNEQFF
TRBV29-1	TRBD1	TRBJ2-7	many	TGCAGCGCAACCACAGGGGTCGGGTACGAGCAGTACTTC	CSATTGVGYEQYF
TRBV6-5	NA	TRBJ1-1	medium-sized	TGTGCCAGCAGGATAAATTTGAACACTGAAGCTTTCTTT	CASRINLNTEAFF
TRBV18	NA	TRBJ1-1	many	TGTGCCAGCTCACCCCCAGTTGGTAGGGTCACTGAAGCTTTCTTT	CASSPPVGRVTEAFF
TRBV7-2	NA	TRBJ2-7	many	TGTGCCAGCAGCTTATATGACGAGCAGTACTTC	CASSLYDEQYF
TRBV20-1	TRBD2	TRBJ2-7	many	TGCAGTGCTCGTTTGGGGACCCGGGGGGTCTCCTACGAGCAGTACTTC	CSARLGTRGVSYEQYF
TRBV29-1	TRBD2	TRBJ2-7	many	TGCAGCGTTCGACTAGCGGGTCCCTACGAGCAGTACTTC	CSVRLAGPYEQYF
TRBV5-1	NA	TRBJ1-1	many	TGCGCCAGCAGCTTTGTAGAGCAGAACACTGAAGCTTTCTTT	CASSFVEQNTEAFF
TRBV19	TRBD2	TRBJ2-1	NA	TGTGCCAGTAGTATTCTCCCGAGCGGGAGCTCCTACAATGAGCAGTTCTTC	CASSILPSGSSYNEQFF
TRBV29-1	TRBD1	TRBJ2-2	many	TGCAGCGTTGGGACAGGGGGGATCGGGGAGCTGTTTTTT	CSVGTGGIGELFF
TRBV6-1	TRBD1	TRBJ2-1	many	TGTGCCAGCAGCCCCGGGACAGATTACAATGAGCAGTTCTTC	CASSPGTDYNEQFF
TRBV7-2	NA	TRBJ2-1	few	TGTGCCAGCAGCAGGAGCCATACTGAGCAGTTCTTC	CASSRSHTEQFF
TRBV15	TRBD1	TRBJ2-2	many	TGTGCCACCAGCAGAGGACAGGGATTCACCGGGGAGCTGTTTTTT	CATSRGQGFTGELFF
TRBV7-8	NA	TRBJ1-5	many	TGTGCCAGCAGCGTCCTCGGTAGGGGCAATAATCAGCCCCAGCATTTT	CASSVLGRGNNQPQHF
TRBV25-1	NA	TRBJ1-1	many	TGTGCCAGCAGTGAAGCTATCACTGAAGCTTTCTTT	CASSEAITEAFF
TRBV19	NA	TRBJ1-1	many	TGTGCCAGTAGTATTACTCTCGGGAGCAGGATGAACACTGAAGCTTTCTTT	CASSITLGSRMNTEAFF
TRBV5-1	NA	TRBJ1-1	many	TGCGCCAGCAGCTTGGGGTCGAGAGACACTGAAGCTTTCTTT	CASSLGSRDTEAFF
TRBV4-1	NA	TRBJ2-7	many	TGCGCCAGCAGCCAAGGGGCCGGGTCCAGCTACGAGCAGTACTTC	CASSQGAGSSYEQYF
TRBV4-1	NA	TRBJ2-1	many	TGCGCCAGCAGCCAAACAGGGACTTACAATGAGCAGTTCTTC	CASSQTGTYNEQFF
TRBV11-2	NA	TRBJ2-5	NA	TGTGCCAGCAGCTTAGAGGAAGGGGGGGGGGGGCAAGAGACCCAGTACTTC	CASSLEEGGGGQETQYF
TRBV7-3	NA	TRBJ2-3	many	TGTGCCAGCAGCCCGCAGGAGGGAGATACGCAGTATTTT	CASSPQEGDTQYF
TRBV4-2	TRBD2	TRBJ2-3	many	TGTGCCAGCAGCCAAGGGGTTGCTAGCGGGAGGGACGATACGCAGTATTTT	CASSQGVASGRDDTQYF
TRBV28	NA	TRBJ2-3	many	TGTGCCAGCAGTTTATCCACTAGCTACACAGATACGCAGTATTTT	CASSLSTSYTDTQYF